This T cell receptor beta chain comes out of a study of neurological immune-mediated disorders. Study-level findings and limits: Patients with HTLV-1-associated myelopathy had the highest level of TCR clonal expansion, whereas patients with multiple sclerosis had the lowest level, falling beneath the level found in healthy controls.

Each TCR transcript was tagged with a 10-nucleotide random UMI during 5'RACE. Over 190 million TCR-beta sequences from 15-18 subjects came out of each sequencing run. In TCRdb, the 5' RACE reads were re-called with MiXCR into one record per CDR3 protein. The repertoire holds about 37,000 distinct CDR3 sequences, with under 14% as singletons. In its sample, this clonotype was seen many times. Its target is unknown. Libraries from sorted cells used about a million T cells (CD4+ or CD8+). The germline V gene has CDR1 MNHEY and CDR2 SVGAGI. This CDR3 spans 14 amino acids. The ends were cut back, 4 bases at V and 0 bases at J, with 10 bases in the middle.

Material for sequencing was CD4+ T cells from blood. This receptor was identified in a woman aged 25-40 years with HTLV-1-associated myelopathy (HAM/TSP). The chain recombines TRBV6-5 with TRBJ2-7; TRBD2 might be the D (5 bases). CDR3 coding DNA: TGTGCCAGCAGTTTGGAGCGGAGCTCCTACGAGCAGTACTTC. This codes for CASSLERSSYEQYF.